These T cell receptor beta chains were read from a single sample in a study of blood T cell repertoires in COVID-19. The protocol was immunoSEQ multiplex PCR, while the TCRdb copy is restricted to in-frame clones and leaves out a portion. The data contain around 310,000 clones, 90% of them singletons. The specimen was peripheral blood. Receptors originate from a woman in her 40s with COVID-19, enrolled during active disease. CDR3s include the opening cysteine and the closing phenylalanine or tryptophan. Fields, in order: J gene, V gene, CDR3 protein.

>TRBJ2-7|TRBV6-5
CASSYGRTTYEQYF
>TRBJ2-2|TRBV7-2
CASSLASYSPTGELFF
>TRBJ2-2|TRBV6-5
CASRQGVTGELFF
>TRBJ2-5|TRBV11-3
CASSLGSQETQYF
>TRBJ1-5|TRBV2
CASSGPQVGNQPQHF
>TRBJ1-1|TRBV5-4
CASSSPNMNTEAFF
>TRBJ2-4|TRBV6-1
CASSELLAGDPQYF
>TRBJ2-7|TRBV7-2
CASSFMVSYEQYF
>TRBJ2-6|TRBV28
CASTKRGQLSGANVLTF
>TRBJ1-1|TRBV2
CASSGAGGRTEAFF
>TRBJ2-3|TRBV4-3
CASSQEGTSGRFTDTQYF
>TRBJ1-1|TRBV30
CAWMGDSTEAFF
>TRBJ2-5|TRBV28
CASSLRAFVGGGETQYF
>TRBJ1-1|TRBV30
CAWRDRGGVQKAFF
>TRBJ2-2|TRBV7-3
CASSPLAGGHGGELFF
>TRBJ1-2|TRBV28
CASSSPVGSHYGYTF
>TRBJ2-1|TRBV4-3
CASSPRDRSSYNEQFF
>TRBJ2-6|TRBV2
CASSLEGAVSGANVLTF
>TRBJ2-3|TRBV28
CASSLLGTGTGGTDTQYF
>TRBJ1-2|TRBV30
CAWTRQIANYGYTF
>TRBJ1-2|TRBV27
CASRRQVGDGYTF
>TRBJ2-7|TRBV6-5
CASSYGLATGDEQYF
>TRBJ1-1|TRBV7-6
CASSLRTGEAFF
>TRBJ1-1|TRBV28
CASSLDRVRTEAFF
>TRBJ2-1|TRBV13
CASSLARTSAYNEQFF
>TRBJ1-3|TRBV7-6
CASSLGTPGNTIYF
>TRBJ1-2|TRBV6-5
CASKRDRAILGGYTF
>TRBJ2-1|TRBV18
CASSPGEGYNEQFF
>TRBJ2-3|TRBV19
CASSIRDRVDTQYF
>TRBJ1-5|TRBV7-2
CASSLVPGNQPQHF
>TRBJ2-3|TRBV5-1
CASTEMPHFQLAERTDTQYF
>TRBJ1-3|TRBV4-2
CASSQVGGQVGNTIYF
>TRBJ2-7|TRBV7-2
CASSGRLAGVFREQYF
>TRBJ2-2|TRBV7-7
CASSGGDPNTGELFF
>TRBJ1-2|TRBV10-3
CASRDRGISDYGYTF
>TRBJ2-7|TRBV9
CASSRAGGLNEQYF
>TRBJ1-2|TRBV7-9
CASSLDYRPRGYGYTF
>TRBJ2-7|TRBV6-5
CASSYSSLGREQYF
>TRBJ1-2|TRBV10-3
CAIGGGAPYGYTF
>TRBJ2-7|TRBV28
CASSFPLAGFTYEQYF
>TRBJ2-3|TRBV11-3
CASSPTVRGTDTQYF
>TRBJ1-5|TRBV4-1
CASSGTGGNQPQHF
>TRBJ1-2|TRBV6-4
CASSANHGTDLYGYTF
>TRBJ2-5|TRBV5-1
CASSAGTSGAHEEETQYF
>TRBJ1-4|TRBV30
CAWATGHHEKLFF
>TRBJ2-7|TRBV4-2
CASSQGTSGLDTYEQYF
>TRBJ2-5|TRBV19
CASSGGQGTEETQYF
>TRBJ2-5|TRBV15
CATSREGSYGRETQYF
>TRBJ1-1|TRBV5-4
CASSGARTGGWGRVTEAFF
>TRBJ1-4|TRBV19
CATRDRRANEKLFF
>TRBJ2-3|TRBV6-5
CASSYYFSGGTDTQYF
>TRBJ1-6|TRBV2
CASTEEGFHHNSPLHF
>TRBJ2-1|TRBV6-2/TRBV6-3
CASSQGLGNYNEQFF
>TRBJ2-2|TRBV2
CASRPGLAGNTGELFF
>TRBJ1-5|TRBV18
CASSPGQGAGQPQHF